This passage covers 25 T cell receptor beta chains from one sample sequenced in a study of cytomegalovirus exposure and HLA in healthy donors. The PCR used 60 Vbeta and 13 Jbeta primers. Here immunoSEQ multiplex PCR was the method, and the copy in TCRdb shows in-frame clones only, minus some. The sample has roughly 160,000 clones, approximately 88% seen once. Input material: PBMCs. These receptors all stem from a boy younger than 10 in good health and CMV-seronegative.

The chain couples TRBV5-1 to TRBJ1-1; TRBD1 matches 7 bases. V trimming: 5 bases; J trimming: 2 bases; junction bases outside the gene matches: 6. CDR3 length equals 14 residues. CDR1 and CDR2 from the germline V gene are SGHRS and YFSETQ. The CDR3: CASSLTGINTEAFF. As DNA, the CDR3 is TGCGCCAGCAGTTTGACAGGGATTAACACTGAAGCTTTCTTT.

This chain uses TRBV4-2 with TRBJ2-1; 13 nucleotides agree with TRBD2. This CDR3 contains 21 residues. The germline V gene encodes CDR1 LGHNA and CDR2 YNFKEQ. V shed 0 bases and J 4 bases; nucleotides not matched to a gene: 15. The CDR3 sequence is CASSQDHGGEGLAGKYNEQFF. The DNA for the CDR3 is TGTGCCAGCAGCCAAGATCATGGTGGGGAGGGACTAGCGGGGAAATACAATGAGCAGTTCTTC.

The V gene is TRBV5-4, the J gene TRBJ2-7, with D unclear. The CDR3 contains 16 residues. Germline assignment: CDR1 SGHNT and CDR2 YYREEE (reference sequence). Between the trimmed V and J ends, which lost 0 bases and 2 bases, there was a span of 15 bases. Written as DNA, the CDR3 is TGTGCCAGCAGCTTGGATTTGGGTAGGAGCGCCTACGAGCAGTACTTC. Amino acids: CASSLDLGRSAYEQYF.

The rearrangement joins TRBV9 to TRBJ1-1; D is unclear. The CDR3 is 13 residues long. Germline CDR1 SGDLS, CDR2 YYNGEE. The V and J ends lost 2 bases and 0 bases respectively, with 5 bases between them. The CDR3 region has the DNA TGTGCCAGCAGCGTTGAGGTGAACACTGAAGCTTTCTTT. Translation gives CASSVEVNTEAFF.

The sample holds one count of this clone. Here the CDR3 DNA reads TGTGCCAGCAGCCCGACAGGTCGGGGGGAAAAAAAACTGTTTTTT. This gives the protein CASSPTGRGEKKLFF. This chain connects TRBV6-5 to TRBJ1-4; D might be TRBD1 (6 bases). The CDR3 is made up of 15 amino acids. CDR1 is MNHEY and CDR2 is SVGAGI in the germline V gene. V lost 6 bases, J lost 9 bases, and 20 bases lay in between.

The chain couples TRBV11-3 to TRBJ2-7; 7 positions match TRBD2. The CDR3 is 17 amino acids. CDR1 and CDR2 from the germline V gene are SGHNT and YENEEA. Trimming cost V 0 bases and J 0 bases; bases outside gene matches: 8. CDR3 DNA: TGTGCCAGCAGCTTAGATCTCGTGCGGGGGAGCTCCTACGAGCAGTACGTC. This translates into CASSLDLVRGSSYEQYV.

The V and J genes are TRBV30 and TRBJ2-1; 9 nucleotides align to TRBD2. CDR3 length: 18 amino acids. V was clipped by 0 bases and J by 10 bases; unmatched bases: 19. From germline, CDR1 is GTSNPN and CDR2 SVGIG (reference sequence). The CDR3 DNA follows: TGTGCCTGGAGTGTAACCGCGGGGGGGATATTTCCGATTAGGGAGCAGTTCTTC. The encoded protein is CAWSVTAGGIFPIREQFF.

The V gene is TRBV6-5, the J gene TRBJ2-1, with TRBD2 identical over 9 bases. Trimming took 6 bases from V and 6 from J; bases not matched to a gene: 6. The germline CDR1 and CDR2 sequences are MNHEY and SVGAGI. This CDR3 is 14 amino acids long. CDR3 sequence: CASRRAGGVNEQFF. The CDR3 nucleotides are TGTGCCAGCAGGAGGGCGGGAGGGGTCAATGAGCAGTTCTTC.

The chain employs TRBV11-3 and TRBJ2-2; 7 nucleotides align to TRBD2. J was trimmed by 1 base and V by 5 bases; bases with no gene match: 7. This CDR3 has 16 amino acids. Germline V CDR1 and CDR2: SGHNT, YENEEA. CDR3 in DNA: TGTGCCAGCAGCCCCCGTCTAGCGGTGAACACCGGGGAGCTGTTTTTT. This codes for CASSPRLAVNTGELFF.

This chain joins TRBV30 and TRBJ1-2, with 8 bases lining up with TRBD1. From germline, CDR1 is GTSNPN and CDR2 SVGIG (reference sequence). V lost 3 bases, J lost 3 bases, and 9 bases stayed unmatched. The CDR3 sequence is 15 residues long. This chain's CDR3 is CAWRAGQGGDYGYTF. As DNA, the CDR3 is TGTGCCTGGAGGGCCGGACAGGGTGGGGACTATGGCTACACCTTC.

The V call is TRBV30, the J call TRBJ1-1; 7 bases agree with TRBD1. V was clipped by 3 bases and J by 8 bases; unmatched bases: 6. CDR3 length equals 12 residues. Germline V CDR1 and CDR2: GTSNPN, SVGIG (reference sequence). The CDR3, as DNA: TGTGCCTGGAGACCGACAGGGTTCGAAGCTTTCTTT. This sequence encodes CAWRPTGFEAFF.

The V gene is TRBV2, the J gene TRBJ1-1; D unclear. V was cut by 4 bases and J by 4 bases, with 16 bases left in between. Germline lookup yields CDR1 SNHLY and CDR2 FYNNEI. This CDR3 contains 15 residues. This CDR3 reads CASSVSRGGGTEAFF. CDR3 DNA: TGTGCCAGCAGTGTTTCTCGGGGAGGAGGCACTGAAGCTTTCTTT.

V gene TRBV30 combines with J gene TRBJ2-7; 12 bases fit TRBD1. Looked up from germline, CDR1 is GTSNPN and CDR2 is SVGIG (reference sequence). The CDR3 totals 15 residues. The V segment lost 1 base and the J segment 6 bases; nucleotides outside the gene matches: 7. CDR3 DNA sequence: TGTGCCTGGAGTGCCCCCGGGACAGGGGGCCTCGAGCAGTACTTC. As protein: CAWSAPGTGGLEQYF.

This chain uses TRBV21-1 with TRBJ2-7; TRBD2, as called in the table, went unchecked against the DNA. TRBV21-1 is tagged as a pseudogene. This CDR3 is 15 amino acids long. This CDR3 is CASSNSAGRAYEQYF. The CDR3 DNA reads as TGTGCCAGCAGCAATTCCGCGGGCCGAGCTTACGAGCAGTACTTC.

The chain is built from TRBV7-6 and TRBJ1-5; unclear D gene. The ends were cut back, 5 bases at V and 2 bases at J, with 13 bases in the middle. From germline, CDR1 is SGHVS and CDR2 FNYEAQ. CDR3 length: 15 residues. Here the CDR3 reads CASSLEAAGNQPQHF. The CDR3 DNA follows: TGTGCCAGCAGCCTCGAGGCAGCGGGCAATCAGCCCCAGCATTTT. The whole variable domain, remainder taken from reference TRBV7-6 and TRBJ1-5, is GAGVSQSPRYKVTKRGQDVALRCDPISGHVSLYWYRQALGQGPEFLTYFNYEAQQDKSGLPNDRFSAERPEGSISTLTIQRTEQRDSAMYRCASSLEAAGNQPQHFGDGTRLSIL.

The CDR3 region is CASSVLGVDTEAFF. CDR3 coding DNA: TGTGCCAGCAGCGTACTAGGGGTAGACACTGAAGCTTTCTTT. The V and J genes are TRBV9 and TRBJ1-1; D possibly corresponds to TRBD1 (5 bases). The germline V gene has CDR1 SGDLS and CDR2 YYNGEE. The CDR3 runs 14 residues. V was shortened by 1 base and J by 3 bases, with 10 bases between the two germline ends.

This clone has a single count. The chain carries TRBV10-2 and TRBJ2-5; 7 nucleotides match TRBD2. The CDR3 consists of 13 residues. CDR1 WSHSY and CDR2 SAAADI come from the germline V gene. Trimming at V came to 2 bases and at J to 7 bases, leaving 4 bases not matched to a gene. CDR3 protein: CASSEISGVTQYF. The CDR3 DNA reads TGCGCCAGCAGTGAGATAAGCGGGGTGACCCAGTACTTC.

For the CDR3, the DNA is TGTGCCAGCAGTGGGGGGGTTTCAGAGACCCAGTACTTC. Translated: CASSGGVSETQYF. The chain couples TRBV2 to TRBJ2-5, with TRBD2 as a possible D gene (6 bases). The CDR3 runs 13 residues. Trimming removed 4 bases at V and 4 bases at J, with 10 bases between. The germline V gene has CDR1 SNHLY and CDR2 FYNNEI. The full variable domain, rest sourced from reference TRBV2 and TRBJ2-5, is EPEVTQTPSHQVTQMGQEVILRCVPISNHLYFYWYRQILGQKVEFLVSFYNNEISEKSEIFDDQFSVERPDGSNFTLKIRSTKLEDSAMYFCASSGGVSETQYFGPGTRLLVL.

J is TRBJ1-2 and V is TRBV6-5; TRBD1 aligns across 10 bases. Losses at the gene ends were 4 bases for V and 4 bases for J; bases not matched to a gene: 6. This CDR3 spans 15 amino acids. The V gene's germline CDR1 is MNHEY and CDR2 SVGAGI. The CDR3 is CASSWGQGNLYGYTF. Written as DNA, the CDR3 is TGTGCCAGCAGTTGGGGACAGGGGAACCTCTATGGCTACACCTTC.

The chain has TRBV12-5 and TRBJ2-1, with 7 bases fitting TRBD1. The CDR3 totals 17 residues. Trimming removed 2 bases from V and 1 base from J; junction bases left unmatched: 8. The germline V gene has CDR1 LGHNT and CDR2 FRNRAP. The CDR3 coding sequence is TGTGCTAGTGGTTTGACCCCGACAGGGTCGTCCTACAATGAGCAGTTCTTC. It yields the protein CASGLTPTGSSYNEQFF.

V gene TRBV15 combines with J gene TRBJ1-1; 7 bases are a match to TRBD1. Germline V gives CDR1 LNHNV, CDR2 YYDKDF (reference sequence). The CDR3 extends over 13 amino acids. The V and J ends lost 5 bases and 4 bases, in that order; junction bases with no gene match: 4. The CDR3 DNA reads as TGTGCCACCAGCGGGGACAGAGGCACTGAAGCTTTCTTT. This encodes CATSGDRGTEAFF.

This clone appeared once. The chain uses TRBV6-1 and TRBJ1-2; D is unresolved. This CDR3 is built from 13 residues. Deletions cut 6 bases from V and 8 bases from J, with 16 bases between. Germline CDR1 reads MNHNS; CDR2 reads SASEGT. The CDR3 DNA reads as TGTGCCAGCAGAATTACAGTGGTAGGCGGCTACACCTTC. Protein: CASRITVVGGYTF.

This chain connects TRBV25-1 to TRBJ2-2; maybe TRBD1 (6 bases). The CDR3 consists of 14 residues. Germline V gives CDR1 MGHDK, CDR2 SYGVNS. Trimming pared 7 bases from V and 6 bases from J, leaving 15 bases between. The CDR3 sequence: CASTRDIAAGELFF. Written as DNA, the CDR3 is TGTGCCAGCACCCGGGACATTGCAGCCGGGGAGCTGTTTTTT.

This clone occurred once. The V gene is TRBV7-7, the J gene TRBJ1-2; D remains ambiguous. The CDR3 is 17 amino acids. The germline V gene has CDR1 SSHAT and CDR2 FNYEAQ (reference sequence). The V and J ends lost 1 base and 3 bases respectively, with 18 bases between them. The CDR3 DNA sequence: TGTGCCAGCAGCTTAGTGCGGGTTGGGATCGCTGACTATGGCTACACCTTC. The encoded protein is CASSLVRVGIADYGYTF.

Here the CDR3 DNA reads TGCGCCAGCAGCTCATGGCTAGCGGGAGGCACAGATACGCAGTATTTT. It specifies CASSSWLAGGTDTQYF. The chain is built from TRBV5-1 and TRBJ2-3; 10 nucleotides line up with TRBD2. V shed 3 bases and J 1 base; nucleotides not matched to a gene: 5. The germline CDR1 and CDR2 sequences are SGHRS and YFSETQ. The length of the CDR3 is 16 residues. The whole variable domain, remainder taken from reference TRBV5-1 and TRBJ2-3, is KAGVTQTPRYLIKTRGQQVTLSCSPISGHRSVSWYQQTPGQGLQFLFEYFSETQRNKGNFPGRFSGRQFSNSRSEMNVSTLELGDSALYLCASSSWLAGGTDTQYFGPGTRLTVL.